These T cell receptor beta chains were read from a single sample in a study of T cell responses to AZD1222 COVID-19 vaccine. Only in-frame clones appear in the TCRdb table, and some are missing; sequencing was by immunoSEQ multiplex PCR. Of approximately 97,000 clones in the sample, around 90% are singletons; the top ten hold around 6.8%. Source: peripheral blood, taken on day 0 of AZD1222 vaccination. The source is an adult in good health. The CDR3 runs from the conserved cysteine through the conserved F or W. A D gene is named only where the DNA matches it firmly. Not every row has a clone size; where given, it reads once, few, many or a size class.

j_gene	v_gene	abundance	d_gene	CDR3nt	CDR3aa
TRBJ2-5	TRBV24-1	.	TRBD2	TGTGCCACCAGTGATCCGTCGGCGGGAGGACGAGAGACCCAGTACTTC	CATSDPSAGGRETQYF
TRBJ2-7	TRBV12-5	.	TRBD2	TGTGCTAGTGGGCGGGAGGTAGAGCAGTACTTC	CASGREVEQYF
TRBJ2-2	TRBV27	.	.	TGTGCCAGCAGTTTAAAGGCTCGAGCCGGGGAGCTGTTTTTT	CASSLKARAGELFF
TRBJ1-5	TRBV4-1	.	.	TGCGCCAGCAGCCAAGATTGGGGGCATGATCAGCCCCAGCATTTT	CASSQDWGHDQPQHF
TRBJ2-2	TRBV29-1	.	.	TGCAGCACCGGAGGGGGGGGCGGGGAGCTGTTTTTT	CSTGGGGGELFF
TRBJ1-1	TRBV3-1/TRBV3-2	.	.	TGTGCCAGCAGCCTTGAGGCGGTAACTGAAGCTTTCTTT	CASSLEAVTEAFF
TRBJ1-3	TRBV19	.	.	TGTGCCACCCAATTGGAATCTGGAAACACCATATATTTT	CATQLESGNTIYF
TRBJ1-4	TRBV9	.	.	TGTGCCAGCAGCGTAGGCAGGGGCTGGGAAAAACTGTTTTTT	CASSVGRGWEKLFF
TRBJ2-7	TRBV28	.	TRBD2	TGTGCCAGCAGTCGCCTGGGGACTAGTGACGAGCAGTACTTC	CASSRLGTSDEQYF
TRBJ2-1	TRBV7-9	.	.	TGTGCCAGCAGCCCCCGAGTTGGAACAGTAGCCCGCTCCTACAATGAGCAGTTCTTC	CASSPRVGTVARSYNEQFF
TRBJ1-2	TRBV5-4	once	.	TGTGCCAGCAGCTTAGTCGACATTTCCTATGGCTACACCTTC	CASSLVDISYGYTF
TRBJ1-6	TRBV7-8	.	.	TGTGCCAGCAGCTTAGATTCGACAGTTCCTTGGTATTCACCCCTCCACTTT	CASSLDSTVPWYSPLHF
TRBJ2-5	TRBV10-3	.	.	TGTGCCATCAGTGAGTCGCAAGAGACCCAGTACTTC	CAISESQETQYF
TRBJ2-7	TRBV11-2	few	.	TGTGCCAGCACCCCCAGCGGGACAGTCGCTGAGCAGTACTTC	CASTPSGTVAEQYF
TRBJ1-6	TRBV27	few	TRBD1	TGTGCCAGCACCGCGCGGCAGGGGGTAGGTTCACCCCTCCACTTT	CASTARQGVGSPLHF
TRBJ1-2	TRBV5-5	.	.	TGTGCCAGCAGACCCTACGTGGGGTATGGCTACACCTTC	CASRPYVGYGYTF
TRBJ2-5	TRBV3-1/TRBV3-2	.	.	TGTGCCAGCAGCGGGTACCAAGAGACCCAGTACTTC	CASSGYQETQYF
TRBJ1-2	TRBV12-3/TRBV12-4	.	.	TGTGCCAGCAGTTCCCAGGGTAGGGGCTACACCTTC	CASSSQGRGYTF
TRBJ1-1	TRBV6-5	once	.	TGTGCCACTGACCAGGGTGTATCCACTGAAGCTTTCTTT	CATDQGVSTEAFF
TRBJ1-3	TRBV4-3	.	.	TGCGCCAGCAGCCAAGACAGATCACCTGGAAACACCATATATTTT	CASSQDRSPGNTIYF
TRBJ2-3	TRBV30	.	.	TGTGCCTGGAGTGTCCGGGGGTGGCGACCGTATTTT	CAWSVRGWRPYF
TRBJ2-7	TRBV30	.	TRBD2	TGTGCCTGGAGCCACGGGGGGGCGGGAGGTTACGAGCAGTACTTC	CAWSHGGAGGYEQYF
TRBJ1-4	TRBV19	.	TRBD1	TGTGCCACCTCAGGGGGACGGACTAATGAAAAACTGTTTTTT	CATSGGRTNEKLFF